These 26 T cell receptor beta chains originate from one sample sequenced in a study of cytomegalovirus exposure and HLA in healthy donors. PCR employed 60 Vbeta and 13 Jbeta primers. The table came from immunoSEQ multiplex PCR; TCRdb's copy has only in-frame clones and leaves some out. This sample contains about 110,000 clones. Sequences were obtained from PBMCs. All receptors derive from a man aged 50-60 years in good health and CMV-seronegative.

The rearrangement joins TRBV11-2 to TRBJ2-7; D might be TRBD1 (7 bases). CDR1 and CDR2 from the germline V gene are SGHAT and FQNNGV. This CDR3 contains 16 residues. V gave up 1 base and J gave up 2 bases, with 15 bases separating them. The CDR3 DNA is TGTGCCAGCAGCTTAGTACGACAGGGAGGCCCCTACGAGCAGTACTTC. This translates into CASSLVRQGGPYEQYF.

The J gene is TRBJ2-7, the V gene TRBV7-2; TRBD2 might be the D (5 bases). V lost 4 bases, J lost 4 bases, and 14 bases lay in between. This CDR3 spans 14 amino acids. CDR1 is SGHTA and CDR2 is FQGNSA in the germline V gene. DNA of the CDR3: TGTGCCAGCAGCTCGACCCTAGCAAGTTACGAGCAGTACTTC. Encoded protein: CASSSTLASYEQYF.

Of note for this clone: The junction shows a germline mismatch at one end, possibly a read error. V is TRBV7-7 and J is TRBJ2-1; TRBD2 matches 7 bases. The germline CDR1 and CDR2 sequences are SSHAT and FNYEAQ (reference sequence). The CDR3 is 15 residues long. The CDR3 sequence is CASSLTSGVYNEQFF. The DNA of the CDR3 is TGTGCTAGCAGCCTTACCAGCGGGGTCTACAATGAGCAGTTCTTC.

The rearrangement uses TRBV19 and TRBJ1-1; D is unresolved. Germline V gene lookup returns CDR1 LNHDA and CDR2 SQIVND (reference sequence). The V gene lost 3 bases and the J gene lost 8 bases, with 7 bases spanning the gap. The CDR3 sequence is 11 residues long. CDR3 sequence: CASSMLQEAFF. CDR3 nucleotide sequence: TGTGCCAGTAGTATGCTACAGGAAGCTTTCTTT.

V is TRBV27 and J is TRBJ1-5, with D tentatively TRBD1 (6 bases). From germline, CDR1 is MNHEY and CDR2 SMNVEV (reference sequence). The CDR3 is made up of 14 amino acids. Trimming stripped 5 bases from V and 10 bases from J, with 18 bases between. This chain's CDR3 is CASSPGQSWGPQHF. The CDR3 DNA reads TGTGCCAGCAGTCCCGGACAGTCGTGGGGCCCCCAGCATTTT.

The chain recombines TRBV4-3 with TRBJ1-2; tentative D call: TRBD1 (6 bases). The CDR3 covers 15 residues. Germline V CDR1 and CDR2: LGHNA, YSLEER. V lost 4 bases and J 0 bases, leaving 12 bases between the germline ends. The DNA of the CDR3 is TGCGCCAGCAGCCCTGTCGGACAGACTAACTATGGCTACACCTTC. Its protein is CASSPVGQTNYGYTF.

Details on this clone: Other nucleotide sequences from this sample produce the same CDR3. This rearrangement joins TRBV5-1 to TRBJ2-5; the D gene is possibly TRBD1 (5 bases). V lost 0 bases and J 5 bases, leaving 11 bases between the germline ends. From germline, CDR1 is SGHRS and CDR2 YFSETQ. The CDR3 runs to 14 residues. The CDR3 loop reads CASSLEGVGETQYF. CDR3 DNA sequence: TGCGCCAGCAGCTTGGAAGGGGTCGGCGAGACCCAGTACTTC.

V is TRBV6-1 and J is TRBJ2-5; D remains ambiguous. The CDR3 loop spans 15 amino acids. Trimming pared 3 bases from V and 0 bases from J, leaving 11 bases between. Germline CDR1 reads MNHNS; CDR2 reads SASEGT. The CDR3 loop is CASSDRNRYQETQYF. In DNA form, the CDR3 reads TGTGCCAGCAGTGATAGAAACCGGTACCAAGAGACCCAGTACTTC.

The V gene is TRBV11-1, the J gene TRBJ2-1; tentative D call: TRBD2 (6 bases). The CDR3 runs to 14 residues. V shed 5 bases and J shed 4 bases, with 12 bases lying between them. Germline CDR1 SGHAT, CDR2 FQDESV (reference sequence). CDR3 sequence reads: CASSPGLGYNEQFF. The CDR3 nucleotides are TGTGCCAGCAGCCCGGGACTGGGTTACAATGAGCAGTTCTTC.

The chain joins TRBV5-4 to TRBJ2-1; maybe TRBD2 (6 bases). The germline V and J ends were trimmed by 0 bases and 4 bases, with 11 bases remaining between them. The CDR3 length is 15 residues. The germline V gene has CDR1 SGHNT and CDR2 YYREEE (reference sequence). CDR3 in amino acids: CASSLGSSAYNEQFF. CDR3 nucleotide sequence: TGTGCCAGCAGCTTGGGGTCTAGCGCTTACAATGAGCAGTTCTTC.

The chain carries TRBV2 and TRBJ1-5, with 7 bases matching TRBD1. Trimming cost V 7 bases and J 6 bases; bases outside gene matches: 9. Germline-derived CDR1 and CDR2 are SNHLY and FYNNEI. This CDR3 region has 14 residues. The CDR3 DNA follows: TGTGCCAGCACCTACTACAGGGGAGGTCAGCCCCAGCATTTT. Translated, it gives CASTYYRGGQPQHF.

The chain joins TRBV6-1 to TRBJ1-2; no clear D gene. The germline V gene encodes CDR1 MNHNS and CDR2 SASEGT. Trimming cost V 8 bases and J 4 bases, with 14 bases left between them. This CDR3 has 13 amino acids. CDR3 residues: CASLAQVSYGYTF. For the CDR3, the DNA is TGTGCCAGCCTCGCCCAGGTGAGCTATGGCTACACCTTC.

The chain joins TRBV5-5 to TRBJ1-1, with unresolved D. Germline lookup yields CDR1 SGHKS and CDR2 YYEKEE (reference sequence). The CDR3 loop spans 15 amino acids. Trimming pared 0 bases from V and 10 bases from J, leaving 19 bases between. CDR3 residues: CASSLANSLGVGAFF. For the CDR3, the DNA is TGTGCCAGCAGCTTGGCGAACAGTTTGGGAGTAGGAGCTTTCTTT.

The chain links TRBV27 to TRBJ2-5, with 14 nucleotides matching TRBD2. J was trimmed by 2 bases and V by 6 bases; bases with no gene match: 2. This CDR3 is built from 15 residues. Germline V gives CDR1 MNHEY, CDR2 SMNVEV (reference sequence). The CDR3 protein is CASRGLAGGQETQYF. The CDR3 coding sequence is TGTGCCAGCAGAGGACTAGCGGGAGGACAAGAGACCCAGTACTTC.

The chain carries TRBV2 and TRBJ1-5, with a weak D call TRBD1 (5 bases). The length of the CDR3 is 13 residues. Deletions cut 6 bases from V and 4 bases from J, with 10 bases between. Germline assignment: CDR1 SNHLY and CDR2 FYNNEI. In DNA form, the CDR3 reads TGTGCCAGCAGGGGGGGACCAAATCAGCCCCAGCATTTT. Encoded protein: CASRGGPNQPQHF.

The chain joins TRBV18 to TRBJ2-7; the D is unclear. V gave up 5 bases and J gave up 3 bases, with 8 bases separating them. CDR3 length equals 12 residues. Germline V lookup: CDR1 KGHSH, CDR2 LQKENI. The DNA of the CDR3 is TGTGCCAGCTCAAGAGACAACTACGAGCAGTACTTC. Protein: CASSRDNYEQYF.

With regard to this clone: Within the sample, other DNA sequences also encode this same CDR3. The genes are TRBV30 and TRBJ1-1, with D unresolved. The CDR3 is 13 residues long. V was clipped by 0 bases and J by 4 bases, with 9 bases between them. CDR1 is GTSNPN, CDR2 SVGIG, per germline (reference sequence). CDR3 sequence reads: CAWSVRGGTEAFF. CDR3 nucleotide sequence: TGTGCCTGGAGTGTACGAGGTGGCACTGAAGCTTTCTTT.

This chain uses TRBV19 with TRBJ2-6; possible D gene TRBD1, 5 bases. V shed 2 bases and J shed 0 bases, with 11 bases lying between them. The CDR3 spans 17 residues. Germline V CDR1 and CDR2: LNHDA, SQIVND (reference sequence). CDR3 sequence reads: CASSIRFGASGANVLTF. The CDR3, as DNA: TGTGCCAGTAGTATAAGGTTTGGGGCCTCTGGGGCCAACGTCCTGACTTTC.

The CDR3 spells CASSPLAVSTGELFF. The CDR3 DNA follows: TGTGCCAGTAGCCCGTTGGCCGTGTCCACCGGGGAGCTGTTTTTT. This chain uses TRBV19 with TRBJ2-2, with D hard to call. CDR3 size: 15 residues. Per germline, CDR1 LNHDA and CDR2 SQIVND (reference sequence). V was shortened by 6 bases and J by 4 bases, with 15 bases between the two germline ends.

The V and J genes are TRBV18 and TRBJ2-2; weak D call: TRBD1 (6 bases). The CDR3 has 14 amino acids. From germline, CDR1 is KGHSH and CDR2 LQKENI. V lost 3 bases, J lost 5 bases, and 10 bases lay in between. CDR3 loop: CASSPERGTGELFF. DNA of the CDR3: TGTGCCAGCTCACCCGAGAGGGGGACCGGGGAGCTGTTTTTT.

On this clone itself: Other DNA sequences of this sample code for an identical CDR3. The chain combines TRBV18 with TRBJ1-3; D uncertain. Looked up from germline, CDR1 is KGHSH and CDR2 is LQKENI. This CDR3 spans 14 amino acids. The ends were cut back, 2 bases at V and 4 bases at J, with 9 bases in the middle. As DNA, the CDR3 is TGTGCCAGCTCACCAGCCGGTAACGGAAACACCATATATTTT. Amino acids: CASSPAGNGNTIYF.

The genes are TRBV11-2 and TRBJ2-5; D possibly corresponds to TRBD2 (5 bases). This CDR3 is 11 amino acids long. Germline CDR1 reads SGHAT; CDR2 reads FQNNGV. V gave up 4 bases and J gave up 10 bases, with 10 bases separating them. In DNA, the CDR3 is TGTGCCAGCAGCTATCTGGAGGACCAGTACTTC. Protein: CASSYLEDQYF. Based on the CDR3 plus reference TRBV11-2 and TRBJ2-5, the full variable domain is EAGVAQSPRYKIIEKRQSVAFWCNPISGHATLYWYQQILGQGPKLLIQFQNNGVVDDSQLPKDRFSAERLKGVDSTLKIQPAKLEDSAVYLCASSYLEDQYFGPGTRLLVL.

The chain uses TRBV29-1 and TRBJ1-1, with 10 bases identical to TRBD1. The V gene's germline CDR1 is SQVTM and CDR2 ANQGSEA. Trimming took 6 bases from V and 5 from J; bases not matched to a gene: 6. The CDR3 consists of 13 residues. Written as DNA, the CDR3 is TGCAGCGTAAGACAGGGGGCTGAGACTGAAGCTTTCTTT. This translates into CSVRQGAETEAFF.

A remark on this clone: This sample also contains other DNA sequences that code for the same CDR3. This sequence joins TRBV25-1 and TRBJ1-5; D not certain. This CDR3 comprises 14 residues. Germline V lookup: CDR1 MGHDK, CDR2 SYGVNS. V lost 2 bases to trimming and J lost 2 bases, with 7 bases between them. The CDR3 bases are TGTGCCAGCAGTGAAGGTGGAGGCAATCAGCCCCAGCATTTT. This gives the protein CASSEGGGNQPQHF. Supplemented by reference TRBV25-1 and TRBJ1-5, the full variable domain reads EADIYQTPRYLVIGTGKKITLECSQTMGHDKMYWYQQDPGMELHLIHYSYGVNSTEKGDLSSESTVSRIRTEHFPLTLESARPSHTSQYLCASSEGGGNQPQHFGDGTRLSIL.

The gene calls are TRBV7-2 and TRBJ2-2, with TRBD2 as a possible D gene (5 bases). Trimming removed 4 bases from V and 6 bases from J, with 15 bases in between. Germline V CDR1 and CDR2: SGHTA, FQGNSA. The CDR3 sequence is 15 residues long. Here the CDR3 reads CASSYTGIRAGELFF. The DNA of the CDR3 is TGTGCCAGCAGCTACACCGGGATTCGGGCCGGGGAGCTGTTTTTT.

The CDR3 region has the DNA TGTGCCAGCAGCGCCCGGGACAGGTCACCCTACGAGCAGTACTTC. Translated: CASSARDRSPYEQYF. V and J are TRBV6-1 and TRBJ2-7; the match to TRBD1 covers 8 bases. This CDR3 has 15 amino acids. Per germline, CDR1 MNHNS and CDR2 SASEGT. J was trimmed by 2 bases and V by 6 bases; bases with no gene match: 9.